This paragraph reports one TCR beta chain. Its recognized antigen is unknown. No much larger clone is present one base from it, and per-base qualities are unavailable. From the cysteine through the phenylalanine, the CDR3 covers 13 amino acids. This entry keeps only the CDR3 DNA: 39 bases, framed from base 1. V loses 2 bases of germline sequence and J loses 3 bases, and the interval between the two ends is 8 bases. CDR1 and CDR2 are read off the germline V gene as SGHVS and FQNEAQ. For each enrolled patient, mismatch repair deficiency was established using either polymerase chain reaction or immunohistochemistry. TCR sequencing was performed for a few patients who responded to pembrolizumab therapy. Pembrolizumab PD-1 blockade was prospectively tested in advanced mismatch repair-deficient cancers, regardless of tissue of origin, in the phase II trial. Serial peripheral blood T cell samples were collected before and at multiple times after starting PD-1 blockade. Blood sampling time points were reported as weeks after the first dose of pembrolizumab.

The data were obtained in a study of PD-1 blockade in mismatch repair-deficient tumors listed by TCRdb under 2017. General notes on the study: Between September 2013 and 2016, the trial enrolled some 86 consecutive patients with approximately 11 mismatch repair-deficient cancer types, every one of whom had been previously treated and was progressing. Deep sequencing of TCR CDR3 regions was used to track tumor-associated T cell clones in peripheral blood of patients responding to PD-1 blockade. Study-wide findings and limitations: Clones residing in the tumor, which were often undetectable in blood before treatment, expanded quickly after pembrolizumab and then contracted, generally before radiologic responses.

The protocol used for the library was the immunoSEQ multiplex PCR assay. TCRdb took over this immuneACCESS table, retaining in-frame rearrangements with V and J assigned. Such tables are incomplete; in checked studies, under half of the missing clones stem from an unresolved V gene, and the remainder is unexplained. The sample contains about 63,000 clones, 88% of them found a single time. Around 14% of the sample comes from the top ten. Recombination linked TRBV7-8 to TRBJ2-7; the D gene remains uncertain. This receptor was taken from an adult with mismatch repair-deficient cancer. Sequenced material: peripheral blood, taken 52 weeks after starting pembrolizumab. In nucleotides, the sequence is TGTGCCAGCAGCTTAACGGAGAACTACGAGCAGTACTTC. This gives the protein CASSLTENYEQYF.